Listed below are T cell receptor beta chains from one sample, sequenced in a study of monozygotic twins with inflammatory bowel disease. TCRdb reprocessed the 5' RACE reads and reports one entry per CDR3 protein, with no DNA. The table lists fewer than 200,000 distinct CDR3 sequences. What was sequenced was blood. The receptors were sampled from a human donor with ulcerative colitis or Crohn's disease, or a healthy co-twin of an affected twin (not recorded which). The CDR3 runs from the conserved cysteine through the conserved F or W. Fields, in order: V gene, J gene, CDR3 protein.

TRBV29-1	TRBJ1-1	CSAGATGMYTEAFF
TRBV11-2	TRBJ2-7	CASSPQASPSYEQYF
TRBV5-8	TRBJ2-1	CASSSLSTANEQFF
TRBV15	TRBJ2-7	CATSRDRTGTYEQYF
TRBV9	TRBJ2-1	CASSKPGLPYNEQFF
TRBV7-9	TRBJ2-3	CASNEPGQGTDTQYF
TRBV7-2	TRBJ2-7	CASRLGRLSSYEQYF
TRBV20-1	TRBJ2-7	CSQREDFHEQYF
TRBV6-5	TRBJ2-1	CASSYSAGEGTYNEQFF
TRBV24-1	TRBJ2-7	CATRGSSYEQYF
TRBV5-5	TRBJ1-3	CASSVTGSGNTIYF
TRBV20-1	TRBJ2-7	CSARPDWDYLYEQYF
TRBV5-1	TRBJ2-7	CASSVTGGTYEQYF
TRBV7-9	TRBJ1-2	CASSLEGAGSHGYTF
TRBV20-1	TRBJ1-5	CSAPDKAQGQPQHF
TRBV7-9	TRBJ2-5	CASSLEVLQETQYF
TRBV2	TRBJ2-7	CASSELGGGRYEQYF
TRBV6-2/TRBV6-3	TRBJ2-5	CASSYTETQYF
TRBV5-4	TRBJ1-1	CASSLDVTGNTEAFF
TRBV20-1	TRBJ2-1	CSALRGYDEQFF
TRBV29-1	TRBJ2-7	CSVEPPGGREQYF
TRBV5-1	TRBJ1-1	CASSTQTGDEAFF
TRBV28	TRBJ1-5	CASSTSRDSNQPQHF
TRBV5-5	TRBJ2-3	CASSLWGGLGDTQYF
TRBV20-1	TRBJ2-3	CSASDIVKPTQYF
TRBV12-3/TRBV12-4	TRBJ2-7	CASSVAGQAYEQYF
TRBV5-5	TRBJ1-2	CASSSAIVSNYGYTF
TRBV19	TRBJ1-2	CASSIVRGQDYGYTF
TRBV5-1	TRBJ1-1	CASSLVRDRGWTEAFF
TRBV20-1	TRBJ2-7	CSGGSGYEQYF
TRBV24-1	TRBJ2-5	CATSDLKREGRETQYF
TRBV24-1	TRBJ1-2	CATSDTPGRRTGEQPSYGYTF
TRBV5-1	TRBJ2-1	CASTTTRDSYNEQFF
TRBV7-9	TRBJ2-3	CASSRTSFTDTQYF
TRBV28	TRBJ1-3	CASSRDRVRNTIYF
TRBV4-1	TRBJ2-7	CASSQVGLAGTLEQYF
TRBV4-1	TRBJ2-7	CASSQGQRLSYEQYF
TRBV18	TRBJ2-2	CASSQGGVLTGELFF
TRBV6-1	TRBJ1-3	CASSRGPGNTIYF
TRBV10-3	TRBJ2-7	CAISEVPGTGGREQYF
TRBV7-2	TRBJ1-6	CASSLEAGSDNSPLHF
TRBV5-1	TRBJ2-7	CASRPDVDSYEQYF
TRBV4-3	TRBJ2-2	CASSLFWVGELFF
TRBV3-1	TRBJ2-4	CASSQDPQGKDIQYF
TRBV6-5	TRBJ2-1	CASSTGGEGGNEQFF
TRBV6-6	TRBJ1-1	CASTYFDTEAFF
TRBV10-3	TRBJ1-1	CAITDGTGGTEAFF